These 10 T cell receptor beta chains were sequenced from one sample in a study of blood T cell repertoires in COVID-19. Only in-frame clones appear in the TCRdb table, and some are missing; sequencing was by immunoSEQ multiplex PCR. Of tens of thousands of clones in the sample, over 65% were seen once. Sample: peripheral blood. The receptors shown here come from a woman in her seventies with acute or convalescent COVID-19.

The chain joins TRBV6-1 to TRBJ1-1, with unresolved D. The CDR3 spans 14 residues. Germline values: CDR1 MNHNS, CDR2 SASEGT. The V and J ends lost 2 bases and 5 bases respectively, with 12 bases between them. The CDR3 spells CASSEPGMRTEAFF. The CDR3 DNA reads as TGTGCCAGCAGTGAACCGGGGATGAGGACTGAAGCTTTCTTT.

This CDR3 is CASSRIAISYNEQFF. The CDR3 region has the DNA TGTGCCAGCAGCCGTATAGCTATTTCCTACAATGAGCAGTTCTTC. The V and J genes are TRBV13 and TRBJ2-1; D is uncertain. The germline V gene has CDR1 PRHDT and CDR2 FYEKMQ (reference sequence). The CDR3 totals 15 residues. Between the trimmed V and J ends, which lost 5 bases and 1 base, there was a span of 12 bases.

The gene calls are TRBV27 and TRBJ2-1; perhaps TRBD2 as D (6 bases). From germline, CDR1 is MNHEY and CDR2 SMNVEV (reference sequence). The V and J ends lost 3 bases and 4 bases respectively, with 7 bases between them. The CDR3 loop spans 13 amino acids. The CDR3 sequence is CASSLGLYNEQFF. CDR3 nucleotide sequence: TGTGCCAGCAGTTTGGGACTTTACAATGAGCAGTTCTTC.

The chain combines TRBV15 with TRBJ1-5; D not certain. V was pared by 0 bases and J by 4 bases, with 4 bases between. The CDR3 sequence is 13 residues long. Germline assignment: CDR1 LNHNV and CDR2 YYDKDF (reference sequence). In DNA, the CDR3 is TGTGCCACCAGCAGAGAAGCTAATCAGCCCCAGCATTTT. Its protein is CATSREANQPQHF.

The rearrangement links TRBV5-8 to TRBJ2-2; D is unresolved. This CDR3 comprises 15 residues. With 3 bases removed from V and 0 bases from J, the gap between germline ends came to 9 bases. Looked up from germline, CDR1 is SGHTS and CDR2 is YDEGEE. As DNA, the CDR3 is TGTGCCAGCAGCTCCGGTTTGACGAACACCGGGGAGCTGTTTTTT. The encoded protein is CASSSGLTNTGELFF.

This chain uses TRBV5-1 with TRBJ2-7; 7 positions agree with TRBD1. Germline lookup yields CDR1 SGHRS and CDR2 YFSETQ. This CDR3 is 13 amino acids long. The V gene end was trimmed by 2 bases and the J gene end by 5 bases; junction bases not matched to a gene: 4. Written as DNA, the CDR3 is TGCGCCAGCAGCTTCCAGACAGGGAACGAGCAGTACTTC. Its translation is CASSFQTGNEQYF.

This chain joins TRBV6-5 and TRBJ1-1, with a tentative D call TRBD1 (6 bases). In germline, CDR1 is MNHEY, CDR2 SVGAGI. Trimming removed 7 bases from V and 4 bases from J, with 13 bases in between. The CDR3 loop spans 13 amino acids. The CDR3 DNA reads as TGTGCCAGCACTATCACAGGGAGCACTGAAGCTTTCTTT. It codes for CASTITGSTEAFF.

This sequence joins TRBV30 and TRBJ2-5; 8 bases align to TRBD1. Germline CDR1 is GTSNPN and CDR2 is SVGIG (reference sequence). The V and J ends lost 3 bases and 3 bases, in that order; junction bases with no gene match: 3. This CDR3 comprises 13 residues. CDR3 amino acids: CAWSSTGEETQYF. CDR3 coding DNA: TGTGCCTGGAGCTCGACAGGGGAAGAGACCCAGTACTTC.

Only a few counts were recorded for this clone. The CDR3 here is CASSPRQFRNEQFF. In nucleotides, the CDR3 is TGTGCCAGTAGTCCCCGACAGTTCAGGAATGAGCAGTTCTTC. The chain uses TRBV19 and TRBJ2-1; the D gene is possibly TRBD1 (5 bases). CDR1 and CDR2 (germline): LNHDA, SQIVND (reference sequence). The CDR3 totals 14 residues. Trimming removed 5 bases at V and 7 bases at J, with 15 bases between.

The genes are TRBV3-1 (or the pseudogene TRBV3-2) and TRBJ2-2, with D maybe TRBD2 (5 bases). The CDR3 extends over 12 amino acids. V was trimmed by 8 bases and J by 4 bases, leaving 8 bases between them. Germline V CDR1 and CDR2: LGHDT, YNNKEL (reference sequence). The chain's CDR3 is CASRAVTGELFF. The CDR3 DNA follows: TGTGCCAGCCGAGCGGTCACCGGGGAGCTGTTTTTT.